The clone carrying this TCR beta chain was detected ten times or more. Its antigen is not known. V lost 6 bases and J 8 bases, leaving 28 bases between the germline ends. CDR1 is SGHTA and CDR2 is FQGNSA in the germline V gene. CDR3 size: 18 residues. The record originates from a study of T cell repertoires in cytomegalovirus infection. Background on the study: Public TCR beta signatures provided an indication of both CMV infection and a matching HLA type. Study findings and constraints: CMV-specific TCR beta clonotypes restricted by HLA-C were the ones dominating the ex vivo response.

TCRdb ran MiXCR on the reads and lists one entry per CDR3 protein. The data show hundreds of thousands of distinct CDR3 sequences, roughly 30% seen once. The chain couples TRBV7-2 to TRBJ2-2; D uncertain. The sequence was obtained from a human donor in good health (CMV status not recorded). Some clones in this sample may be carry-over from other donors' samples. Specimen: cultured CD8+ T cells from PBMCs, collected from culture after CMV antigen stimulation. CDR3 sequence reads: CASSFGLGPLSLAGELFF. The CDR3 region has the DNA TGTGCCAGCAGTTTTGGCCTCGGGCCGTTAAGCTTAGCAGGGGAGCTGTTTTTT.